The 12 T cell receptor beta chains below were found in one sample sequenced in a study of T cells in Graves' hyperthyroidism and ophthalmopathy. TCR beta CDR3 region amplification was performed from RNA transcripts. When the TCR CDR3 underwent first-round RT-PCR, the HTBI primer set was used. TCRdb recomputed calls from the multiplex PCR reads with MiXCR, one row per CDR3 protein. The table has about 400,000 distinct CDR3 sequences, 15% seen once; the top ten hold 32%. The sequenced sample consisted of blood. These receptors were collected from a woman aged 25 to 45 with Graves' hyperthyroidism.

This clonotype appeared many times. J is TRBJ2-5 and V is TRBV20-1; the D is unclear. Germline CDR1 DFQATT, CDR2 SNEGSKA (reference sequence). V was shortened by 0 bases and J by 4 bases, with 9 bases between the two germline ends. The length of the CDR3 is 13 residues. For the CDR3, the DNA is TGCAGTGCTAGAGATCCGAACAGAGAGACCCAGTACTTC. It encodes CSARDPNRETQYF.

This clonotype has at least ten counts. The chain is built from TRBV20-1 and TRBJ2-1; 9 positions match TRBD2. There are 12 residues in the CDR3. Unmatched junction bases numbered 4, after V lost 7 bases and J lost 6 bases. Germline assignment: CDR1 DFQATT and CDR2 SNEGSKA (reference sequence). CDR3: CSVTTSGNEQFF. The CDR3 DNA is TGCAGTGTCACGACTAGCGGCAATGAGCAGTTCTTC.

The sample holds many counts of this clonotype. The V gene is TRBV12-3 or TRBV12-4, the J gene TRBJ2-1; 9 positions match TRBD2. The V and J ends lost 1 base and 8 bases, in that order; junction bases with no gene match: 9. The CDR3 spans 16 residues. Here the CDR3 DNA reads TGTGCCAGCAGTTTAGGTCGGACTAGCGCGAGAGATGAGCAGTTCTTC. It is translated as CASSLGRTSARDEQFF.

This chain links TRBV9 with TRBJ2-1; no reliable D call. V was clipped by 4 bases and J by 4 bases, with 9 bases between them. The germline CDR1 and CDR2 sequences are SGDLS and YYNGEE. This CDR3 is 13 amino acids long. The CDR3 DNA sequence: TGTGCCAGCAGCCGGAAGGGATACAATGAGCAGTTCTTC. It yields the protein CASSRKGYNEQFF. Variable domain in full (rest from reference TRBV9 and TRBJ2-1): DSGVTQTPKHLITATGQRVTLRCSPRSGDLSVYWYQQSLDQGLQFLIQYYNGEERAKGNILERFSAQQFPDLHSELNLSSLELGDSALYFCASSRKGYNEQFFGPGTRLTVL.

This clonotype was seen more than once but under ten times. The chain joins TRBV3-1 to TRBJ2-2; D is possibly TRBD2 (5 bases). This CDR3 has 15 amino acids. Trimming removed 4 bases from V and 3 bases from J, with 12 bases in between. The germline gives CDR1 LGHDT, CDR2 YNNKEL (reference sequence). CDR3 in amino acids: CASSLARPYTGELFF. CDR3 nucleotides: TGTGCCAGCAGCCTAGCGAGGCCGTACACCGGGGAGCTGTTTTTT. The full variable domain, in which reference TRBV3-1 and TRBJ2-2 provide the parts outside the CDR3, is DTAVSQTPKYLVTQMGNDKSIKCEQNLGHDTMYWYKQDSKKFLKIMFSYNNKELIINETVPNRFSPKSPDKAHLNLHINSLELGDSAVYFCASSLARPYTGELFFGEGSRLTVL.

This clonotype was found a few times. This chain links TRBV5-1 with TRBJ2-3; 8 bases are a match to TRBD1. Germline loops: CDR1 SGHRS, CDR2 YFSETQ. The J segment lost 1 base and the V segment lost 9 bases, leaving 7 bases of the junction unmatched. The CDR3 runs to 14 residues. CDR3 sequence: CANEQGGGTDTQYF. The CDR3 nucleotides are TGCGCCAACGAACAGGGGGGAGGCACAGATACGCAGTATTTT.

The chain couples TRBV11-2 to TRBJ1-4, with D hard to call. V was cut by 8 bases and J by 4 bases, with 17 bases left in between. Per germline, CDR1 SGHAT and CDR2 FQNNGV. The CDR3 contains 15 residues. The CDR3, as DNA: TGTGCCAGCCGTGAATCGCAGGCCTTTAATGAAAAACTGTTTTTT. Protein product: CASRESQAFNEKLFF.

This chain joins TRBV12-3 or TRBV12-4 and TRBJ1-3; TRBD1 matches 8 bases. After removal of 3 bases from V and 4 bases from J, the junction contained 2 bases not matched to a gene. This CDR3 contains 14 residues. The CDR3 sequence: CASSFNRGGNTIYF. The CDR3 DNA sequence: TGTGCCAGCAGTTTCAACAGGGGGGGAAACACCATATATTTT.

This clonotype was recorded many times. The gene calls are TRBV30 and TRBJ2-1; TRBD1 agrees at 9 bases. The CDR3 runs 14 residues. The V gene's germline CDR1 is GTSNPN and CDR2 SVGIG (reference sequence). In DNA form, the CDR3 reads TGTGCATATACAGGGGGCGAAAGGTACAATGAGCAGTTCTTC. Residues: CAYTGGERYNEQFF.

The table lists this clonotype with many counts. The chain couples TRBV9 to TRBJ2-5; tentatively, D is TRBD1 or TRBD2 (5 bases each). The CDR3 contains 14 residues. Trimming removed 4 bases at V and 4 bases at J, with 14 bases between. CDR1 is SGDLS, CDR2 YYNGEE, per germline. The CDR3 reads CASSPSYGGETQYF. Here the CDR3 DNA reads TGTGCCAGCAGCCCTAGCTATGGGGGAGAGACCCAGTACTTC.

The rearrangement joins TRBV25-1 to TRBJ2-1; 13 bases fit TRBD2. This CDR3 contains 17 residues. Looked up from germline, CDR1 is MGHDK and CDR2 is SYGVNS. The V gene end was trimmed by 5 bases and the J gene end by 7 bases; junction bases not matched to a gene: 11. DNA for the CDR3: TGTGCCAGCAGTACCCACCCCACTAGCGGGAGGGGAAATGAGCAGTTCTTC. Its protein product is CASSTHPTSGRGNEQFF.

This clonotype was counted many times. In DNA, the CDR3 is TGTGCCAGCAGCTTGGGGGGAGCTAACTATGGCTACACCTTC. Translated: CASSLGGANYGYTF. This chain connects TRBV5-5 to TRBJ1-2; D uncertain. The CDR3 is 14 amino acids. Germline assignment: CDR1 SGHKS and CDR2 YYEKEE (reference sequence). The ends were cut back, 0 bases at V and 0 bases at J, with 6 bases in the middle.